The rows below give T cell receptor beta chains drawn from one sample of a study of blood T cells in healthy people across ages. TCRdb re-called the 5' RACE reads with MiXCR, one entry per CDR3 protein. Among 500,000 to 650,000 distinct CDR3 sequences listed, around a quarter were seen once. In addition, the sample was reused for a study of T cells of mothers and their children.

The specimen was blood. The receptors derive from a boy younger than 10 in good health. CDR3s include the opening cysteine and the closing phenylalanine or tryptophan. The D gene is left open where the match is weak. Clone size is given for some rows only: seen once, a few or many times, or a class if the clone is expanded.

abundance,v_gene,j_gene,d_gene,CDR3aa,CDR3nt
few,TRBV27,TRBJ2-1,-,CASSVGVPNEQFF,TGTGCCAGCAGTGTAGGGGTTCCTAATGAGCAGTTCTTC
-,TRBV24-1,TRBJ2-1,-,CATSDGDYEQFF,TGTGCCACCAGTGATGGGGACTATGAGCAGTTCTTC
few,TRBV7-9,TRBJ2-7,-,CASSVGASSYEQYF,TGTGCCAGCAGCGTCGGCGCCAGCTCCTACGAGCAGTACTTC
-,TRBV5-1,TRBJ2-6,-,CASRSRPSSGANVLTF,TGCGCCAGCAGGTCCCGACCCTCCAGTGGGGCCAACGTCCTGACTTTC
-,TRBV12-3/TRBV12-4,TRBJ2-2,TRBD1,CASSIQGAGELFF,TGTGCCAGCAGTATCCAGGGGGCCGGGGAGCTGTTTTTT
few,TRBV5-1,TRBJ2-2,-,CASSLGWTSLTGELFF,TGCGCCAGCAGCTTGGGTTGGACCTCACTGACGGGGGAGCTGTTTTTT
-,TRBV29-1,TRBJ2-1,-,CSASPRSYNEQFF,TGCAGCGCCTCCCCCCGCTCCTACAATGAGCAGTTCTTC
-,TRBV20-1,TRBJ2-5,TRBD2,CSAKGTSGSKAQYF,TGCAGTGCAAAAGGGACTAGCGGGAGTAAGGCCCAGTACTTC
few,TRBV29-1,TRBJ2-7,-,CSVGQGGEQYF,TGCAGCGTTGGACAGGGAGGCGAGCAGTACTTC
-,TRBV12-5,TRBJ2-5,TRBD1,CASGLVPGQEETQYF,TGTGCTAGTGGTTTGGTACCCGGACAGGAAGAGACCCAGTACTTC
few,TRBV6-2/TRBV6-3,TRBJ1-2,-,CASTVTGVGGYTF,TGTGCCAGCACCGTTACCGGGGTAGGCGGCTACACCTTC
-,TRBV7-2,TRBJ2-1,TRBD2,CASSLRLAARSYNEQFF,TGTGCCAGCAGCTTAAGACTAGCGGCCAGGAGCTACAATGAGCAGTTCTTC
-,TRBV6-5,TRBJ1-1,-,CASSYGDGGANTEAFF,TGTGCCAGCAGTTATGGGGATGGAGGGGCGAACACTGAAGCTTTCTTT
-,TRBV12-3/TRBV12-4,TRBJ2-1,-,CASSPGTQTQFF,TGTGCCAGCAGCCCCGGGACCCAAACCCAGTTCTTC
many,TRBV10-3,TRBJ2-1,-,CASTDWQTEQFF,TGTGCCAGCACGGACTGGCAAACAGAGCAGTTCTTC
few,TRBV5-6,TRBJ2-1,TRBD2,CASTIIAGGPGQFF,TGTGCCAGCACAATTATCGCGGGAGGGCCGGGGCAGTTCTTC
few,TRBV5-1,TRBJ2-7,TRBD2,CASSWGTSSYEQYF,TGCGCCAGCAGCTGGGGGACTAGCTCCTACGAGCAGTACTTC
once,TRBV4-3,TRBJ2-7,-,CASSQDPGYGGEQYF,TGCGCCAGCAGCCAAGATCCAGGGTATGGGGGCGAGCAGTACTTC
few,TRBV6-5,TRBJ2-7,TRBD1,CASRDRDRYEQYF,TGTGCCAGCAGGGACCGGGACAGATACGAGCAGTACTTC
-,TRBV20-1,TRBJ1-2,-,CSARNAGQANYGYTF,TGCAGTGCTCGCAACGCAGGGCAAGCTAACTATGGCTACACCTTC
-,TRBV4-2,TRBJ2-1,TRBD2,CASSQDPAGGNEQFF,TGTGCTAGCAGCCAAGACCCAGCGGGAGGGAATGAGCAGTTCTTC
few,TRBV7-2,TRBJ2-7,TRBD1,CASSSGQGRGYEQYF,TGTGCCAGCAGCTCAGGACAGGGTAGAGGATACGAGCAGTACTTC
few,TRBV29-1,TRBJ2-5,-,CSVEDLRVQETQYF,TGCAGCGTTGAAGATCTCAGGGTCCAAGAGACCCAGTACTTC
few,TRBV4-3,TRBJ2-2,TRBD2,CASSPRGAGEVEELFF,TGCGCCAGCAGCCCCCGTGGAGCGGGAGAAGTCGAGGAGCTGTTTTTT
few,TRBV12-3/TRBV12-4,TRBJ1-4,-,CASSGDVPRIANEKLFF,TGTGCCAGCAGTGGGGACGTCCCTCGAATCGCTAATGAAAAACTGTTTTTT
-,TRBV12-3/TRBV12-4,TRBJ2-5,TRBD1,CASSLDRGDGETQYF,TGTGCCAGCAGTTTGGACAGGGGAGATGGGGAGACCCAGTACTTC
-,TRBV6-1,TRBJ2-3,TRBD2,CASSDYGGGTDTQYF,TGTGCCAGCAGTGATTACGGGGGGGGTACAGATACGCAGTATTTT
many,TRBV2,TRBJ2-5,TRBD2,CASSEGRLAGGPTETQYF,TGTGCCAGCAGTGAAGGGCGGCTAGCGGGAGGGCCTACAGAGACCCAGTACTTC
few,TRBV28,TRBJ2-3,-,CASSPWWGNGTDTQYF,TGTGCCAGCAGCCCCTGGTGGGGAAACGGCACAGATACGCAGTATTTT
-,TRBV20-1,TRBJ1-2,TRBD1,CSARVTGTGIEGYTF,TGCAGTGCTAGAGTCACCGGGACAGGGATTGAGGGCTACACCTTC
-,TRBV6-5,TRBJ2-7,TRBD1,CASSSYGTGNHEQYF,TGTGCCAGTAGTTCATACGGGACAGGGAACCACGAGCAGTACTTC
few,TRBV19,TRBJ2-3,TRBD2,CASSEASSAGSTDTQYF,TGTGCCAGTAGTGAAGCGAGCTCAGCGGGGAGCACAGATACGCAGTATTTT
few,TRBV3-1,TRBJ2-5,TRBD2,CASSYISGGTQLQETQYF,TGTGCCAGCAGCTACATTAGCGGGGGAACCCAACTCCAAGAGACCCAGTACTTC
-,TRBV28,TRBJ2-7,-,CASNSKGHRAVSHEQYF,TGTGCCAGCAATAGTAAGGGTCACCGGGCCGTTTCCCACGAGCAGTACTTC
few,TRBV6-4,TRBJ2-1,-,CASSRGPGYNEQFF,TGTGCCAGCAGTAGAGGGCCGGGTTACAATGAGCAGTTCTTC
-,TRBV27,TRBJ2-4,-,CASSPRLRKNIQYF,TGTGCCAGCAGTCCGCGATTGCGTAAAAACATTCAGTACTTC
-,TRBV20-1,TRBJ2-5,TRBD1,CSASLRGGDVETQYF,TGCAGTGCTAGTCTTAGAGGGGGCGATGTAGAGACCCAGTACTTC
few,TRBV15,TRBJ2-1,-,CATSRDRYNEQFF,TGTGCCACCAGCAGGGACAGATACAATGAGCAGTTCTTC
-,TRBV20-1,TRBJ2-1,TRBD1,CSAEGKDRANEQFF,TGCAGTGCTGAGGGAAAGGACAGGGCCAATGAGCAGTTCTTC
few,TRBV15,TRBJ2-1,TRBD2,CATSRVSGRGGNEQFF,TGTGCCACCAGCAGAGTCAGCGGGAGGGGAGGCAATGAGCAGTTCTTC
-,TRBV20-1,TRBJ2-5,TRBD2,CSARIPSGQETQYF,TGCAGTGCTAGGATCCCTAGCGGGCAAGAGACCCAGTACTTC
few,TRBV7-9,TRBJ2-7,-,CASSLEGFEQYF,TGTGCCAGCAGCTTAGAAGGGTTCGAGCAGTACTTC
-,TRBV12-5,TRBJ2-3,-,CASGSRDTQYF,TGTGCTAGTGGTTCAAGGGATACGCAGTATTTT
-,TRBV6-1,TRBJ2-1,TRBD2,CASSEFGGGAFKNEQFF,TGTGCCAGCAGTGAATTCGGCGGGGGGGCCTTTAAAAATGAGCAGTTCTTC
-,TRBV20-1,TRBJ2-5,-,CSARGLRDSKETQYF,TGCAGTGCTAGAGGTCTTAGGGACTCTAAAGAGACCCAGTACTTC
once,TRBV12-3/TRBV12-4,TRBJ1-2,-,CASSFRATYGYTF,TGTGCCAGCAGTTTTCGGGCCACATATGGCTACACCTTC
-,TRBV7-2,TRBJ1-3,TRBD1,CASSLRTGSSGNTIYF,TGTGCCAGCAGCTTAAGGACAGGGAGCTCTGGAAACACCATATATTTT
-,TRBV20-1,TRBJ1-5,TRBD1,CSARGQGRESNQPQHF,TGCAGTGCTCGGGGACAGGGGAGGGAGAGCAATCAGCCCCAGCATTTT
few,TRBV6-6,TRBJ1-2,TRBD1,CASSNRVEGAGYTF,TGTGCCAGCAGCAACAGGGTAGAGGGGGCTGGCTACACCTTC
few,TRBV7-6,TRBJ1-3,-,CASSLRVDGNTIYF,TGTGCCAGCAGCCTCAGGGTAGATGGAAACACCATATATTTT
few,TRBV6-2/TRBV6-3,TRBJ2-1,TRBD2,CASSYAGLANEQFF,TGTGCCAGCAGTTACGCCGGACTAGCGAATGAGCAGTTCTTC
-,TRBV3-1,TRBJ2-2,-,CASSQDRVGRELFF,TGTGCCAGCAGCCAAGACAGGGTAGGCAGGGAGCTGTTTTTT
-,TRBV10-3,TRBJ2-7,TRBD1,CAISESTTGGLGEQYF,TGTGCCATCAGTGAGTCAACGACAGGGGGCTTAGGCGAGCAGTACTTC